This T cell receptor (beta chain) was recovered during a study of beta chain features in type 1 diabetes. Germline CDR1 reads MGHRA; CDR2 reads YSYEKL. Trimming removed 1 base from V and 5 bases from J, with 14 bases in between. This CDR3 is 15 amino acids long. cDNA synthesis used the whole RNA isolate, giving expressed TCRB sequences. Clones were sequenced by immunoSEQ multiplex PCR, and TCRdb holds only the in-frame ones, with some missing. The sample lists 300,000 to 450,000 clones, around an eighth seen once, with more than 0.015% in the top ten. Sample: naive CD4+ T cells from blood. The source of this sequence is a man between 18 and 35 years old in good health. This chain connects TRBV4-1 to TRBJ1-2; D perhaps matches TRBD1 (6 bases). The CDR3 DNA reads TGCGCCAGCAGCCAAGTGGACAGCTTTTTTTATGGCTACACCTTC. This encodes CASSQVDSFFYGYTF.